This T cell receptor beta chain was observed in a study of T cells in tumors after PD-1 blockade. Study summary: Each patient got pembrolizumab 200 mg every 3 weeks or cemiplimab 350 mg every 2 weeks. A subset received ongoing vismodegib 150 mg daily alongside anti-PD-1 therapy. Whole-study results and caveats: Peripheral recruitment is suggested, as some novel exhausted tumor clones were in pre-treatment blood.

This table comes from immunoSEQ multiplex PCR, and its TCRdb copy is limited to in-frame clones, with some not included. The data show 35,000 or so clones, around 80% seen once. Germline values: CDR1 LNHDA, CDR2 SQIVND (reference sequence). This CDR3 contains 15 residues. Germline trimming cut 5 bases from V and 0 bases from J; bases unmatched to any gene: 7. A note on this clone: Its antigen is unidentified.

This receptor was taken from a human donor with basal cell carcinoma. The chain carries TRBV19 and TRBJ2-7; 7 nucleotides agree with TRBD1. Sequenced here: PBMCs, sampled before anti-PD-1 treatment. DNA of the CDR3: TGTGCCAGTAGTTCCCAGGGGACAGACTCCTACGAGCAGTACTTC. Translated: CASSSQGTDSYEQYF.